The rows below give T cell receptor beta chains drawn from one sample of a study of long-term antiretroviral therapy in people with HIV. The table came from immunoSEQ multiplex PCR; TCRdb's copy has only in-frame clones and leaves some out. The sample includes tens of thousands of clones, roughly four fifths of them seen just once. The specimen comprised unsorted PBMCs, sampled 0.3 years after starting antiretroviral therapy. These receptors all stem from a man aged 18 to 29 with HIV. The CDR3 runs from the conserved cysteine through the conserved F or W. The order of the fields is J gene, V gene, clone size, D gene, CDR3 protein, CDR3 DNA. The D gene is left open where the match is weak. Clone size is shown for a subset of rows, as once, few, many or a class of expanded clone.

>TRBJ1-5|TRBV21-1|-|-
CASKRFQGNSNQPQHF
TGTGCCAGCAAACGATTTCAGGGGAATAGCAATCAGCCCCAGCATTTT
>TRBJ1-1|TRBV10-2|few|-
CASRGPGDTEAFF
TGCGCCAGCAGGGGACCAGGGGATACTGAAGCTTTCTTT
>TRBJ1-6|TRBV6-5|-|TRBD1
CASRGRDRLTPLHF
TGTGCCAGCAGGGGCCGGGACAGGCTCACACCCCTCCACTTT
>TRBJ2-7|TRBV2|-|TRBD2
CASTEGGASYEQYF
TGTGCCAGCACCGAGGGAGGGGCCTCCTACGAGCAGTACTTC
>TRBJ2-3|TRBV28|-|TRBD2
CASSLAGGGRGTDTQYF
TGTGCCAGCAGTCTCGCCGGCGGGGGGCGCGGCACAGATACGCAGTATTTT
>TRBJ1-4|TRBV5-4|-|-
CASSRDTRTNEKLFF
TGTGCCAGCAGCAGGGACACTCGCACTAATGAAAAACTGTTTTTT
>TRBJ2-3|TRBV11-3|-|TRBD1
CASSPRTGPSTDTQYF
TGTGCCAGCAGCCCCCGGACAGGTCCAAGCACAGATACGCAGTATTTT
>TRBJ1-6|TRBV6-6|few|-
CASGTGESPLHF
TGTGCCAGCGGGACGGGAGAATCACCCCTCCACTTT
>TRBJ2-2|TRBV2|-|TRBD2
CASRGGSGGGFNTGELFF
TGTGCCAGCAGGGGAGGTAGCGGGGGAGGTTTCAACACCGGGGAGCTGTTTTTT
>TRBJ2-7|TRBV9|-|-
CASSVAGQETYEQYF
TGTGCCAGCAGCGTAGCTGGGCAGGAGACCTACGAGCAGTACTTC
>TRBJ1-4|TRBV5-5|-|-
CASSFAPTNEKLFF
TGTGCCAGCAGCTTTGCGCCAACTAATGAAAAACTGTTTTTT
>TRBJ2-7|TRBV28|-|-
CASSPAAYEQYF
TGTGCCAGCTCGCCGGCCGCCTACGAGCAGTACTTC
>TRBJ1-2|TRBV15|-|-
CATSLSRQANYGYTF
TGTGCCACCAGCCTCTCCCGACAGGCGAACTATGGCTACACCTTC
>TRBJ2-1|TRBV4-3|-|TRBD2
CASSQDRAGGYNEQFF
TGCGCCAGCAGCCAAGATCGAGCGGGAGGCTACAATGAGCAGTTCTTC
>TRBJ2-7|TRBV11-2|-|TRBD2
CASSLETGTSGRYYEQYF
TGTGCCAGCAGCTTAGAGACGGGGACTAGCGGTCGATACTACGAGCAGTACTTC
>TRBJ2-7|TRBV7-6|-|-
CASSLAGGLYEQYF
TGTGCCAGCAGCTTAGCAGGGGGGCTCTACGAGCAGTACTTC
>TRBJ2-4|TRBV2|-|TRBD1
CASSEMTGKNIQYF
TGTGCCAGCAGTGAAATGACAGGGAAAAACATTCAGTACTTC
>TRBJ2-1|TRBV5-1|-|TRBD1
CASSLGAGQGYNEQFF
TGCGCCAGCAGCTTGGGGGCGGGACAGGGGTACAATGAGCAGTTCTTC
>TRBJ2-2|TRBV4-2|-|-
CASSQVGRGLLNTGELFF
TGTGCCAGCAGCCAAGTAGGCCGGGGACTTTTGAACACCGGGGAGCTGTTTTTT
>TRBJ1-1|TRBV10-2|-|-
CASSESGPEAFF
TGCGCCAGCAGTGAGTCGGGACCAGAAGCTTTCTTT
>TRBJ1-3|TRBV6-1|-|TRBD1
CASSEGQGSGNTIYF
TGTGCCAGCAGTGAGGGACAGGGGTCTGGAAACACCATATATTTT
>TRBJ2-1|TRBV9|-|-
CASSVDGSRRDEQFF
TGTGCCAGCAGCGTAGATGGTTCAAGGCGCGATGAGCAGTTCTTC
>TRBJ1-1|TRBV5-6|-|TRBD1
CASSPGGQGNTEAFF
TGTGCCAGCAGCCCTGGGGGACAGGGGAACACTGAAGCTTTCTTT
>TRBJ2-7|TRBV30|once|-
CALQGGDYEQYF
TGTGCCCTGCAGGGGGGGGACTACGAGCAGTACTTC
>TRBJ2-4|TRBV5-6|-|-
CASSLYSAKNIQYF
TGTGCCAGCAGCTTGTACTCAGCCAAAAACATTCAGTACTTC
>TRBJ1-1|TRBV27|-|-
CATSHGGGLNTEAFF
TGTGCCACCAGTCATGGTGGGGGCCTGAACACTGAAGCTTTCTTT
>TRBJ2-7|TRBV7-2|-|-
CASSFEGPYEQYF
TGTGCCAGCAGCTTCGAAGGGCCCTACGAGCAGTACTTC
>TRBJ1-1|TRBV5-6|-|TRBD1
CASSFGYPGQLNTEAFF
TGTGCCAGCAGCTTTGGATACCCGGGACAGCTGAACACTGAAGCTTTCTTT
>TRBJ2-7|TRBV6-1|-|TRBD2
CASSGYLAGGSYEQYF
TGTGCCAGCAGTGGGTATCTAGCGGGGGGATCCTACGAGCAGTACTTC
>TRBJ2-1|TRBV5-1|-|TRBD2
CASGGGEGSLGDEQFF
TGCGCCAGCGGGGGGGGAGAGGGGTCGTTAGGCGATGAGCAGTTCTTC
>TRBJ1-3|TRBV27|-|TRBD1
CASSTDRGNTIYF
TGTGCCAGCAGTACGGACAGGGGAAACACCATATATTTT
>TRBJ2-7|TRBV19|few|-
CASSARESYEQYF
TGTGCCAGTAGTGCGAGGGAATCCTACGAGCAGTACTTC
>TRBJ2-7|TRBV27|-|-
CASSLTAVDEQYF
TGTGCCAGCAGCCTAACCGCCGTGGACGAGCAGTACTTC
>TRBJ2-1|TRBV11-2|-|TRBD2
CASSLALLTSGRAGNEQFF
TGTGCCAGCAGCTTAGCCTTATTGACTAGCGGGAGGGCGGGGAATGAGCAGTTCTTC
>TRBJ1-2|TRBV9|-|-
CASSAPTGLSLYGYTF
TGTGCCAGCAGCGCGCCGACGGGACTGTCCCTCTATGGCTACACCTTC
>TRBJ2-5|TRBV6-5|-|-
CASSSPGQISETQYF
TGTGCCAGCAGTTCACCGGGACAAATTTCGGAGACCCAGTACTTC
>TRBJ1-2|TRBV10-1|few|TRBD1
CASSEFLTDRDRAF
TGCGCCAGCAGTGAATTCTTGACGGACAGGGATCGGGCCTTC
>TRBJ1-1|TRBV7-9|-|-
CASSLEGGAGTEAFF
TGTGCCAGCAGCTTAGAGGGGGGGGCAGGGACTGAAGCTTTCTTT
>TRBJ1-5|TRBV5-4|-|-
CASSRGGNQPQHF
TGTGCCAGCAGCCGGGGGGGCAATCAGCCCCAGCATTTT
>TRBJ1-2|TRBV4-2|-|-
CASSQDYEGGGYGYTF
TGTGCCAGCAGCCAAGATTACGAGGGGGGTGGCTATGGCTACACCTTC
>TRBJ1-1|TRBV2|-|-
CASSGGLTEAFF
TGTGCCAGCAGTGGGGGCCTCACTGAAGCTTTCTTT
>TRBJ1-1|TRBV7-8|-|TRBD1
CASSLEDRARTQAFF
TGTGCCAGCAGCTTAGAAGACAGGGCGAGAACTCAAGCTTTCTTT
>TRBJ2-3|TRBV5-1|-|-
CASSLGGDTQYF
TGCGCCAGCAGCTTGGGAGGAGATACGCAGTATTTT
>TRBJ1-2|TRBV11-2|-|-
CASSLLRGEVNGYTF
TGTGCCAGCAGCTTACTCAGGGGTGAGGTTAATGGCTACACCTTC
>TRBJ2-5|TRBV18|-|-
CASSREYQETQYF
TGTGCCAGCTCACGCGAGTACCAAGAGACCCAGTACTTC
>TRBJ2-5|TRBV5-8|-|TRBD1
CASSRTGAETQYF
TGTGCCAGCAGCCGGACAGGCGCAGAGACCCAGTACTTC
>TRBJ2-7|TRBV12-5|-|-
CASGFGAGYEQYF
TGTGCTAGTGGTTTTGGCGCGGGTTACGAGCAGTACTTC
>TRBJ2-3|TRBV18|-|-
CASSPLVGSGHTDTQYF
TGTGCCAGCTCACCCCTCGTCGGTAGCGGCCACACAGATACGCAGTATTTT
>TRBJ1-5|TRBV7-8|-|TRBD1
CASSHRDRGLQPQHF
TGTGCCAGCAGTCACCGGGACAGGGGCTTACAGCCCCAGCATTTT
>TRBJ2-7|TRBV6-5|-|-
CASSPRPDTYEQYF
TGTGCCAGCAGCCCGAGACCCGACACCTACGAGCAGTACTTC
>TRBJ2-4|TRBV23-1|-|-
CASSFHPLQYF
TGCGCCAGCAGTTTTCATCCCCTTCAGTACTTC
>TRBJ2-5|TRBV27|once|-
CASSPGPGMGGEETQYF
TGTGCCAGCAGTCCTGGTCCAGGGATGGGCGGAGAAGAGACCCAGTACTTC
>TRBJ1-1|TRBV4-1|-|-
CASRLWTGNTEAFF
TGCGCCAGCAGACTTTGGACGGGTAACACTGAAGCTTTCTTT
>TRBJ1-3|TRBV19|-|-
CASSPTVSGNTIYF
TGTGCCAGTAGCCCCACGGTCTCTGGAAACACCATATATTTT
>TRBJ2-5|TRBV5-6|-|-
CASSPELRETQYF
TGTGCCAGCAGCCCCGAACTTAGGGAGACCCAGTACTTC
>TRBJ2-7|TRBV13|-|TRBD1
CASSLGTGIDEQYF
TGTGCCAGCAGCTTAGGGACAGGGATCGACGAGCAGTACTTC
>TRBJ2-3|TRBV5-1|-|TRBD2
CASSLVLGGSTDTQYF
TGCGCCAGCAGCTTGGTTCTCGGGGGGTCCACAGATACGCAGTATTTT
>TRBJ1-1|TRBV4-1|-|-
CASSQGGPANTEAFF
TGCGCCAGCAGCCAAGGGGGGCCCGCCAACACTGAAGCTTTCTTT
>TRBJ2-3|TRBV5-1|-|TRBD2
CASSWGGVGDTQYF
TGCGCCAGCAGCTGGGGGGGGGTTGGCGATACGCAGTATTTT
>TRBJ2-2|TRBV4-3|-|-
CASSPGTLNTGELFF
TGCGCCAGCAGTCCCGGGACACTGAACACCGGGGAGCTGTTTTTT